The 25 T cell receptor beta chains listed next were all sequenced from one sample in a study of graft-versus-host responses after intestinal transplantation (dated by TCRdb to about 2021). Libraries were constructed by the immunoSEQ multiplex PCR assay. Sourced from immuneACCESS, this table was stored by TCRdb with only in-frame sequences that have V and J called. A share of the clones is absent; for the studies checked, an unresolved V gene accounts for under half, and the remainder has no known explanation. Present in this sample are some 13,000 clones, more than 30% of which were seen just once. The top ten hold over 2% of the sample. The time point label, as the study defines it: cells obtained before transplantation from donor or recipient. In mixed lymphocyte reactions, around 200,000 CFSE-labeled pre-transplant responders were plated with around 200,000 irradiated violet-dye-labeled stimulators and cultured for around six days.

This specimen consisted of alloreactive CD8+ T cells from a mixed lymphocyte reaction culture, obtained before intestinal transplant. The sample's cell subset or site label, in plain terms: CFSE-low proliferating T cells sorted from roughly six-day pre-transplant mixed lymphocyte reaction (GvH or HvG direction). The source is a human patient who received an intestinal transplant.

The CDR3 nucleotides are TGTGCCAGCAGCCAAGAAGTGGGTCAAGACTATATCGGGACAGGGCAAAGGGGCTACACCTTC. This gives the protein CASSQEVGQDYIGTGQRGYTF. The rearrangement links TRBV14 to TRBJ1-2, with TRBD1 identical over 9 bases. In germline, CDR1 is SGHDN, CDR2 FVKESK. The CDR3 is 21 amino acids. Trimming at V came to 0 bases and at J to 8 bases, leaving 25 bases not matched to a gene.

The chain is built from TRBV29-1 and TRBJ2-7, with D maybe TRBD1 (6 bases). Germline values: CDR1 SQVTM, CDR2 ANQGSEA. The CDR3 length is 11 residues. Trimming stripped 7 bases from V and 5 bases from J, with 12 bases between. The CDR3 coding sequence is TGCAGCGCTGGACAGTTCCACGAGCAGTACTTC. Amino acids: CSAGQFHEQYF.

This clone was observed a few times. The V gene is TRBV10-3, the J gene TRBJ2-5; D not resolved. Germline V lookup: CDR1 ENHRY, CDR2 SYGVKD. The CDR3 runs to 16 residues. Between the trimmed V and J ends, which lost 2 bases and 5 bases, there was a span of 18 bases. The CDR3 bases are TGTGCCATCAGTGAGAGGGTTGTTAGGGTGAGCGAGACCCAGTACTTC. Encoded protein: CAISERVVRVSETQYF.

This sequence joins TRBV6-1 and TRBJ2-1; either TRBD1 or TRBD2 may fit D (6 bases each). V was clipped by 5 bases and J by 10 bases, with 15 bases between them. This CDR3 contains 13 residues. The germline V gene has CDR1 MNHNS and CDR2 SASEGT. The CDR3 DNA reads as TGTGCCAGCAGTTATAACGGGGGCGGGGAGCAGTTCTTC. Its protein is CASSYNGGGEQFF.

This clone came up a few times. The gene calls are TRBV15 and TRBJ2-6; D is uncertain. Trimming removed 3 bases at V and 3 bases at J, with 12 bases between. This CDR3 has 16 amino acids. The germline V gene has CDR1 LNHNV and CDR2 YYDKDF (reference sequence). DNA of the CDR3: TGTGCCACCAGCAGCGCGAGTTTGGTTGGGGCCAACGTCCTGACTTTC. It translates to CATSSASLVGANVLTF. Supplemented by reference TRBV15 and TRBJ2-6, the full variable domain reads DAMVIQNPRYQVTQFGKPVTLSCSQTLNHNVMYWYQQKSSQAPKLLFHYYDKDFNNEADTPDNFQSRRPNTSFCFLDIRSPGLGDTAMYLCATSSASLVGANVLTFGAGSRLTVL.

The chain recombines TRBV10-3 with TRBJ2-7; 7 positions match TRBD2. CDR3 length: 16 residues. V was clipped by 5 bases and J by 6 bases; unmatched bases: 16. Germline V CDR1 and CDR2: ENHRY, SYGVKD. The CDR3 here is CAISFGHRLAGIEQYF. Here the CDR3 DNA reads TGTGCCATCAGTTTTGGTCACCGACTAGCAGGGATCGAGCAGTACTTC.

This clone was seen only once. This rearrangement joins TRBV7-9 to TRBJ1-1, with 7 bases aligning to TRBD1. This CDR3 spans 13 amino acids. Germline CDR1 reads SEHNR; CDR2 reads FQNEAQ (reference sequence). The ends lost 1 base at V and 10 bases at J; junction bases unmatched: 6. The CDR3: CASSLGTGSAAFF. In nucleotides, the CDR3 is TGTGCCAGCAGCTTAGGGACAGGTTCAGCAGCTTTCTTT.

This rearrangement joins TRBV2 to TRBJ1-5, with a possible D match to TRBD1 (6 bases). The V end was cut by 6 bases, the J end by 7 bases, with 16 bases between. From germline, CDR1 is SNHLY and CDR2 FYNNEI. This CDR3 comprises 14 residues. The CDR3 DNA sequence: TGTGCCAGCAGGCAATTAGGGGGTTTGCAGCCCCAGCATTTT. It specifies CASRQLGGLQPQHF. The entire variable domain, with the rest obtained from reference TRBV2 and TRBJ1-5, is as follows: EPEVTQTPSHQVTQMGQEVILRCVPISNHLYFYWYRQILGQKVEFLVSFYNNEISEKSEIFDDQFSVERPDGSNFTLKIRSTKLEDSAMYFCASRQLGGLQPQHFGDGTRLSIL.

The chain recombines TRBV29-1 with TRBJ1-1; tentatively, D is TRBD1 (6 bases). From germline, CDR1 is SQVTM and CDR2 ANQGSEA. The V gene lost 7 bases and the J gene lost 4 bases, with 19 bases spanning the gap. The CDR3 covers 14 residues. Here the CDR3 reads CSAGGGDMGTEAFF. In DNA, the CDR3 is TGCAGCGCCGGAGGGGGGGATATGGGCACTGAAGCTTTCTTT. The entire variable domain, with the rest obtained from reference TRBV29-1 and TRBJ1-1, is as follows: SAVISQKPSRDICQRGTSLTIQCQVDSQVTMMFWYRQQPGQSLTLIATANQGSEATYESGFVIDKFPISRPNLTFSTLTVSNMSPEDSSIYLCSAGGGDMGTEAFFGQGTRLTVV.

This clone was observed a few times. The V gene is TRBV6-5, the J gene TRBJ2-3; D perhaps matches TRBD2 (6 bases). Deletions cut 4 bases from V and 7 bases from J, with 18 bases between. This CDR3 comprises 15 residues. Germline assignment: CDR1 MNHEY and CDR2 SVGAGI. The CDR3 region is CASSSLAGSGNTQYF. The CDR3 DNA is TGTGCCAGCAGTTCCCTCGCGGGGTCGGGGAATACGCAGTATTTT.

In its sample, this clone is medium-sized (0.01 to 0.1%). The rearrangement uses TRBV11-2 and TRBJ2-7; TRBD1 matches 7 bases. The germline gives CDR1 SGHAT, CDR2 FQNNGV. The CDR3 has 15 residues. After removal of 6 bases from V and 0 bases from J, the junction contained 8 bases not matched to a gene. The CDR3 nucleotides are TGTGCCAGCAGTTTATCCGCAGGGGGCTCCTACGAGCAGTACTTC. It specifies CASSLSAGGSYEQYF. Full variable domain (remainder filled in from reference TRBV11-2 and TRBJ2-7): EAGVAQSPRYKIIEKRQSVAFWCNPISGHATLYWYQQILGQGPKLLIQFQNNGVVDDSQLPKDRFSAERLKGVDSTLKIQPAKLEDSAVYLCASSLSAGGSYEQYFGPGTRLTVT.

By frequency in the sample, this clone is medium-sized. The chain employs TRBV6-5 and TRBJ2-7; 10 nucleotides match TRBD2. The CDR3 runs to 14 residues. The V gene's germline CDR1 is MNHEY and CDR2 SVGAGI. V dropped 4 bases and J dropped 0; count of bases not matched to a gene: 0. CDR3 in amino acids: CASSLAGGSYEQYF. The CDR3 DNA reads TGTGCCAGCAGTTTAGCGGGGGGCTCCTACGAGCAGTACTTC.

The CDR3 region has the DNA TGTGCCTGGAGTGTACTTCCGAATAGCGCCAGCACAGATACGCAGTATTTT. It specifies CAWSVLPNSASTDTQYF. The chain combines TRBV30 with TRBJ2-3, with D possibly being TRBD2 (5 bases). The V gene's germline CDR1 is GTSNPN and CDR2 SVGIG (reference sequence). V was clipped by 0 bases and J by 0 bases, with 16 bases between them. The CDR3 sequence is 17 residues long.

In the case of this clone: One end of the junction varies from germline; a read error may be responsible. The rearrangement joins TRBV7-7 to TRBJ2-5, with D tentatively TRBD2 (5 bases). Per the germline V gene, CDR1 is SSHAT and CDR2 is FNYEAQ (reference sequence). The CDR3 totals 13 residues. CDR3 in amino acids: CASSLARAETQYF. CDR3 in DNA: TGTGCTAGCAGCTTAGCGCGGGCAGAGACCCAGTACTTC.

This clone was found a few times. J is TRBJ1-5 and V is TRBV28; D possibly corresponds to TRBD1 (6 bases). The germline CDR1 and CDR2 sequences are MDHEN and SYDVKM. CDR3 size: 13 residues. The V and J ends lost 10 bases and 6 bases respectively, with 16 bases between them. CDR3 DNA: TGTGCCACCTCTTCAGGGGCGGGTCAGCCCCAGCATTTT. Its protein is CATSSGAGQPQHF.

The gene calls are TRBV5-1 and TRBJ1-5, with D perhaps matching TRBD1 (5 bases). Trimming removed 0 bases at V and 2 bases at J, with 6 bases between. Germline loops: CDR1 SGHRS, CDR2 YFSETQ. The CDR3 has 14 residues. CDR3 in amino acids: CASSLVGGNQPQHF. The CDR3 nucleotides read TGCGCCAGCAGCTTGGTAGGGGGCAATCAGCCCCAGCATTTT.

The chain links TRBV6-1 to TRBJ2-7; unclear D gene. V was shortened by 6 bases and J by 1 base, with 4 bases between the two germline ends. The length of the CDR3 is 11 residues. CDR1 and CDR2 (germline): MNHNS, SASEGT. CDR3 in amino acids: CASRESYEQYF. The CDR3 coding sequence is TGTGCCAGCAGGGAATCCTACGAGCAGTACTTC.

This clone was observed a handful of times. The genes are TRBV6-6 and TRBJ2-7; D ambiguous. In germline, CDR1 is MNHNY, CDR2 SVGAGI (reference sequence). V was trimmed by 4 bases and J by 3 bases, leaving 4 bases between them. The CDR3 length is 11 residues. Written as DNA, the CDR3 is TGTGCCAGCAGTTCCCGCTACGAGCAGTACTTC. Protein sequence: CASSSRYEQYF.

This chain connects TRBV6-5 to TRBJ2-5; D is perhaps TRBD1 (5 bases). The V gene lost 2 bases and the J gene lost 2 bases, with 12 bases spanning the gap. From germline, CDR1 is MNHEY and CDR2 SVGAGI. The CDR3 runs 15 residues. The CDR3 DNA follows: TGTGCCAGCAGTTACGTCGCAGGGCTACAAGAGACCCAGTACTTC. This encodes CASSYVAGLQETQYF.

The V gene is TRBV27, the J gene TRBJ1-2, with a possible D match to TRBD1 (6 bases). With 0 bases removed from V and 3 bases from J, the gap between germline ends came to 17 bases. The CDR3 is 17 residues long. Germline V gene sequence: CDR1 MNHEY, CDR2 SMNVEV (reference sequence). As DNA, the CDR3 is TGTGCCAGCAGTTTATCGAGCCTCGCCAGGGGCGACTATGGCTACACCTTC. Its protein product is CASSLSSLARGDYGYTF.

This rearrangement joins TRBV28 to TRBJ2-7; 7 bases are a match to TRBD1. Germline trimming cut 7 bases from V and 3 bases from J; bases unmatched to any gene: 9. Germline-derived CDR1 and CDR2 are MDHEN and SYDVKM. The CDR3 totals 14 residues. In DNA form, the CDR3 reads TGTGCCAGCAACTCACAGGGGTTTTACTACGAGCAGTACTTC. It is translated as CASNSQGFYYEQYF.

The rearrangement uses TRBV11-2 and TRBJ2-6; D unclear. The ends were cut back, 5 bases at V and 5 bases at J, with 13 bases in the middle. The CDR3 sequence is 15 residues long. CDR1 and CDR2 (germline): SGHAT, FQNNGV. DNA for the CDR3: TGTGCCAGCAGCCCATTACACCTCTGGGCCAACGTCCTGACTTTC. Its translation: CASSPLHLWANVLTF.

This clone is medium-sized (0.01 to 0.1%) by share. CDR3 loop: CASSFQGSGGEQYF. The CDR3 nucleotides read TGTGCCAGCAGTTTTCAGGGGTCAGGTGGCGAGCAGTACTTC. The chain links TRBV27 to TRBJ2-7; tentative D call: TRBD1 (6 bases). Germline CDR1 reads MNHEY; CDR2 reads SMNVEV (reference sequence). Trimming removed 3 bases from V and 6 bases from J, with 15 bases in between. CDR3 length: 14 residues.

This clone was counted a few times. The chain joins TRBV29-1 to TRBJ2-7, with 7 bases aligning to TRBD1. The CDR3 covers 13 residues. The junction had 8 bases not matched to a gene; V was cut back by 6 bases and J by 3 bases. Germline V gene lookup returns CDR1 SQVTM and CDR2 ANQGSEA. The CDR3 is CSVVTGANYEQYF. DNA for the CDR3: TGCAGCGTCGTCACAGGGGCCAACTACGAGCAGTACTTC.

V is TRBV19 and J is TRBJ2-1, with a weak D call TRBD2 (6 bases). Germline CDR1 is LNHDA and CDR2 is SQIVND (reference sequence). The V end was cut by 5 bases, the J end by 6 bases, with 14 bases between. The CDR3 has 14 residues. The CDR3 DNA is TGTGCCAGTAGTGCCGGGAGCCTCATCAATGAGCAGTTCTTC. The encoded protein is CASSAGSLINEQFF.